This is a list of T cell receptor beta chains from one sample in a study of PD-1 blockade in classical Hodgkin lymphoma. Sequencing used immunoSEQ multiplex PCR; TCRdb keeps in-frame clones, though not all of them. Of around 21,000 clones listed, more than 85% are singletons. Input material: CD4+ T cells from blood. The receptors were sampled from a human donor with classical Hodgkin lymphoma. Each CDR3 is given with its conserved first and last residue. Fields, in order: CDR3 protein, J gene, V gene, CDR3 length, clone size. A row's size may be missing; if present it is once, few, many or a size class.

CDR3: CASSSTSLGSQYF
J: TRBJ2-3
V: TRBV5-4
length: 13
size: -

CDR3: CASIRDRGPVLNEKLFF
J: TRBJ1-4
V: TRBV28
length: 17
size: -

CDR3: CASSLTLQETQYF
J: TRBJ2-5
V: TRBV7-9
length: 13
size: -

CDR3: CSVDAGQTYEQYF
J: TRBJ2-7
V: TRBV29-1
length: 13
size: -

CDR3: CASSQDEGLYQPQHF
J: TRBJ1-5
V: TRBV4-1
length: 15
size: few

CDR3: CASTPGQGDQPQHF
J: TRBJ1-5
V: TRBV7-8
length: 14
size: -

CDR3: CASSEATPGVEEKLFF
J: TRBJ1-4
V: TRBV6-1
length: 16
size: -

CDR3: CASSEQGYTEAFF
J: TRBJ1-1
V: TRBV19
length: 13
size: few

CDR3: CSVQASGATQETQYF
J: TRBJ2-5
V: TRBV29-1
length: 15
size: -

CDR3: CASSADRGGHQHF
J: TRBJ1-5
V: TRBV7-8
length: 13
size: -

CDR3: CASSLGTGGRTQYF
J: TRBJ2-3
V: TRBV7-7
length: 14
size: -

CDR3: CASSLAGAADTQYF
J: TRBJ2-3
V: TRBV7-6
length: 14
size: -

CDR3: CAWSLGETQYF
J: TRBJ2-5
V: TRBV30
length: 11
size: -

CDR3: CASSPPWTGVGYTF
J: TRBJ1-2
V: TRBV18
length: 14
size: -

CDR3: CASSTGGFSYEQYF
J: TRBJ2-7
V: TRBV6-5
length: 14
size: -

CDR3: CASLSAGGETQYF
J: TRBJ2-5
V: TRBV28
length: 13
size: -

CDR3: CASSVYGTGYEVQYF
J: TRBJ2-4
V: TRBV2
length: 15
size: -

CDR3: CASSPGGRGEKLFF
J: TRBJ1-4
V: TRBV5-4
length: 14
size: -

CDR3: CATHSGNEKLFF
J: TRBJ1-4
V: TRBV2
length: 12
size: few

CDR3: CASSDRTGDPYGYTF
J: TRBJ1-2
V: TRBV6-4
length: 15
size: -

CDR3: CASSPTTGTGNTIYF
J: TRBJ1-3
V: TRBV7-3
length: 15
size: few

CDR3: CASSITSGLSANTGELFF
J: TRBJ2-2
V: TRBV28
length: 18
size: -

CDR3: CASRVTAYNEQFF
J: TRBJ2-1
V: TRBV27
length: 13
size: -

CDR3: CASSSGFSLSYGYTF
J: TRBJ1-2
V: TRBV9
length: 15
size: -